The source of this T cell receptor (beta chain) is a study of spatial heterogeneity in lung cancer (dated by TCRdb to the late 2010s). Background for the entire study: Beta-chain transcripts were consistently detected in greater numbers than alpha-chain transcripts, which likely reflects a higher abundance of beta-chain transcripts. In non-small cell lung cancer, the study quantitatively compared TCR alpha and beta repertoires across several tumor regions, matched nontumor lung, and blood. Both alpha and beta chains were TCR-sequenced in a few hundred tumor regions, approximately 67 matched nontumor lung samples and around 54 PBMC samples obtained at surgery. In the raw uncorrected reads, each unique combination of TCR and UMI appeared on average more than ten times. TCR repertoire features were related to nonsynonymous mutation counts determined by whole-exome sequencing of tumor tissue. General study outcomes and caveats: Confirming at a functional level the hypothesis that regional TCRs recognize regional mutations was considered to require additional single-cell paired TCR alpha and beta sequencing.

As regards this clonotype: Its specific antigen is unknown. Per-base qualities were not stored, and no clone one base away is much larger.

Libraries came from 5' RACE. The sequencing machine was a NextSeq 500. The TCR library protocol attached a unique molecular identifier to each TCR cDNA molecule to allow correction of PCR and sequencing errors. In the authors' own workflow: Decombinator tools were used for TCR identification, UMI-based error correction and CDR3 extraction. Expanded TCRs were defined as those above a frequency of 2 per 1,000, corresponding to the top 1% of the tumor frequency distribution. Each repertoire was subsampled 100 times to 5,000 TCRs, after which Renyi diversity was computed with the R vegan package. To build CDR3 similarity networks, amino acid triplet string-kernel similarity was used, and CDR3s were connected when their pairwise similarity was above 0.82. TCRdb redid the processing of the public reads, applying fastp at Q25 and MiXCR, and retained in-frame beta chains. CDR3 protein duplicates are merged, each entry listing the most common genes and DNA. Here the V and J calls rest on TCRdb's processing, not on the authors' analysis. The sample profile shows several thousand distinct CDR3 sequences; roughly 18% of them were found once. The ten largest account for approximately 20% of the sample.

The label giving this sample's time point can be read as: sample taken at primary tumor resection. For TCR sequencing, whole RNA was extracted from tumor and nontumor lung tissue, or from cryopreserved PBMC samples, and no cell sorting was done. Samples were obtained from over 70 patients with early-stage, untreated non-small cell lung cancer from the lung TRACERx cohort. Only patients for whom sufficient RNA was available from at least two tumor regions were selected for TCR sequencing. Before being selected, tumor and adjacent nontumor lung specimens were reviewed by a lung pathologist. The TCR sequence derives from a male donor with early-stage non-small cell lung cancer. The sample here was normal lung tissue next to the tumor, taken at surgery.

The CDR3 protein: CASRRSMGGAKNIQYF. In nucleotide form, the sequence is TGTGCCAGCAGGAGATCGATGGGGGGAGCCAAAAACATTCAGTACTTC. The sequence links TRBV12-3 or TRBV12-4 to TRBJ2-4, and possibly TRBD2, on 6 matching bases. Cut back by 6 bases and 0 bases, the V and J ends lie 15 bases apart. Spanning cysteine to phenylalanine, the CDR3 consists of 16 amino acids. Just CDR3 DNA is preserved here, 48 bases in frame from base 1.